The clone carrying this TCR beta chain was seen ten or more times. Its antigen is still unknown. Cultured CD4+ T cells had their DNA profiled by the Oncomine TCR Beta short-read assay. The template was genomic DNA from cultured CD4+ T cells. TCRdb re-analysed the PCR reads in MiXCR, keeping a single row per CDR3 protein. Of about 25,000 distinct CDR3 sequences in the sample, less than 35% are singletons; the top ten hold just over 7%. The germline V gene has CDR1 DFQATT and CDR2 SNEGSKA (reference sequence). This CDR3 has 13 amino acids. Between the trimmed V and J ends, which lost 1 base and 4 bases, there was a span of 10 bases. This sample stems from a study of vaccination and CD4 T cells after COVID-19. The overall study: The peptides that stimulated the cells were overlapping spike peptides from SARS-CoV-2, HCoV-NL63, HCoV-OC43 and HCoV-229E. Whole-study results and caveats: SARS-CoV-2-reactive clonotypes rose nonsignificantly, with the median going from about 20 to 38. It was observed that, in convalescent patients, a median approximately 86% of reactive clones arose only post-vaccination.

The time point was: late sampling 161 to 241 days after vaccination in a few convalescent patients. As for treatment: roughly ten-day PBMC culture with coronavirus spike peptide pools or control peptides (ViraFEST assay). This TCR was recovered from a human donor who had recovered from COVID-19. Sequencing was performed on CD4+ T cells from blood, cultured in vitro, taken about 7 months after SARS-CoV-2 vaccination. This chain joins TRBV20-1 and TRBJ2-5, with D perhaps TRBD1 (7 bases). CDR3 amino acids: CSARVQGGETQYF. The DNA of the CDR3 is TGCAGTGCTAGAGTTCAGGGGGGAGAGACCCAGTACTTC.